The 5 T cell receptor beta chains reported below all come from one sample, sequenced in a study of blood T cell repertoires in COVID-19. Assay: immunoSEQ multiplex PCR; the TCRdb copy retains only in-frame clones and omits some. The sample shows a few hundred thousand clones, roughly 87% of them seen only once. The sequenced sample was peripheral blood. These receptors were taken from a middle-aged man with active or convalescent COVID-19.

The chain carries TRBV30 and TRBJ1-6, with 9 bases identical to TRBD1. Germline V gene data show CDR1 as GTSNPN and CDR2 as SVGIG (reference sequence). The J segment lost 12 bases and the V segment lost 2 bases, leaving 8 bases of the junction unmatched. The length of the CDR3 is 14 residues. The CDR3, as DNA: TGTGCCTGGAGTTGGACAGGGGCTTGGCAACCCCTCCACTTT. This sequence encodes CAWSWTGAWQPLHF.

This chain uses TRBV12-3 or TRBV12-4 with TRBJ2-2, with no clear D. The V end lost 6 bases, the J end lost 1 base, and 3 bases lay between the germline ends. CDR3 length: 12 residues. CDR3 protein: CASSQNTGELFF. The CDR3 nucleotides read TGTGCCAGCAGCCAGAACACCGGGGAGCTGTTTTTT.

The chain recombines TRBV18 with TRBJ1-2; D is perhaps TRBD1 (5 bases). Trimming shortened V by 3 bases and J by 8 bases, and 28 bases separated the two germline ends. The CDR3 consists of 18 residues. Germline CDR1 reads KGHSH; CDR2 reads LQKENI. In nucleotides, the CDR3 is TGTGCCAGCTCACCCAACCTTACATCCTTCCAGGGATGGACGGGCTACACCTTC. Residues: CASSPNLTSFQGWTGYTF.

The chain employs TRBV27 and TRBJ1-2; the match to TRBD1 covers 7 bases. The germline V gene encodes CDR1 MNHEY and CDR2 SMNVEV (reference sequence). This CDR3 contains 13 residues. Trimming cost V 6 bases and J 4 bases; bases outside gene matches: 5. DNA of the CDR3: TGTGCCAGCAGCCTAAACAGGGGCTATGGCTACACCTTC. Protein: CASSLNRGYGYTF.

This clone was observed a single time. This rearrangement joins TRBV5-1 to TRBJ2-1; TRBD1 aligns across 9 bases. This CDR3 spans 15 amino acids. The V gene's germline CDR1 is SGHRS and CDR2 YFSETQ. V trimming: 8 bases; J trimming: 5 bases; junction bases outside the gene matches: 11. CDR3 DNA: TGCGCCAGTTCTCCCCGGGACAGGGAAAACAATGAGCAGTTCTTC. This encodes CASSPRDRENNEQFF.